These T cell receptor beta chains were read from a single sample in a study of shared clonotypes between healthy human individuals. Some clones are missing from TCRdb's copy, which holds only in-frame ones; the method was immunoSEQ multiplex PCR. The repertoire holds some 1.5 million clones, with 95% to 97% as singletons. Sequenced input: naive CD4+ T cells sorted from blood. These receptors came from a man aged 30-40 years in good health. CDR3s include the opening cysteine and the closing phenylalanine or tryptophan. The order of the fields is CDR3 length, D gene, V gene, clone size, J gene, CDR3 DNA, CDR3 protein. The D gene is left open where the match is weak. Clone size is given for some rows only: seen once, a few or many times, or a class if the clone is expanded.

16	TRBD1	TRBV28	.	TRBJ1-1	TGTGCCAGCAGTCTCGGGACAGGGGTTCCCGACACTGAAGCTTTCTTT	CASSLGTGVPDTEAFF
14	TRBD1	TRBV28	.	TRBJ2-7	TGTGCCAGCAGTTACAGGGGGGATACCTACGAGCAGTACTTC	CASSYRGDTYEQYF
14	.	TRBV6-5	.	TRBJ1-2	TGTGCCAGCAGTAACTCGCCCTGGAACTATGGCTACACCTTC	CASSNSPWNYGYTF
13	.	TRBV18	.	TRBJ1-2	TGTGCCAGCTCACAAGGATCAGAATATGGCTACACCTTC	CASSQGSEYGYTF
12	.	TRBV29-1	.	TRBJ2-7	TGCAGCGTTGCGGCAGGGAACTACGAGCAGTACTTC	CSVAAGNYEQYF
16	TRBD2	TRBV10-3	.	TRBJ2-2	TGTGCCATCAGTCAGGGACTAGCGGGTCGCGGCGGGGAGCTGTTTTTT	CAISQGLAGRGGELFF
12	.	TRBV6-6	.	TRBJ2-1	TGTGCCACCAGTTACGGTGGGGTTGAGCAGTTCTTC	CATSYGGVEQFF
14	.	TRBV5-4	.	TRBJ2-7	TGTGCCAGCAGCCCCCGACAGAGCTCCTACGAGCAGTACTTC	CASSPRQSSYEQYF
22	TRBD1	TRBV18	once	TRBJ2-6	TGTGCCAGCTCACCACCCGTCGGGGACAGGGAAAGCCTTAACTCTGGGGCCAACGTCCTGACTTTC	CASSPPVGDRESLNSGANVLTF
16	.	TRBV28	.	TRBJ1-5	TGTGCCAGCAGTTTACCGACAGGTCCCGGGAATCAGCCCCAGCATTTT	CASSLPTGPGNQPQHF
13	.	TRBV18	once	TRBJ2-7	TGTGCCAGCTCACCACCTTTGTCAATGGAGCAGTACTTC	CASSPPLSMEQYF
13	.	TRBV28	.	TRBJ1-3	TGTGCCAGCAGTTTTAGGGGAGGAAACACCATATATTTT	CASSFRGGNTIYF
13	.	TRBV4-1	.	TRBJ1-1	TGCGCCAGCAGCCAAAAGGGTAACACTGAAGCTTTCTTT	CASSQKGNTEAFF
15	.	TRBV9	.	TRBJ2-2	TGTGCCAGCAGCTATATCTCAGGGACCACCGGGGAGCTGTTTTTT	CASSYISGTTGELFF
16	TRBD1	TRBV4-1	.	TRBJ1-2	TGCGCCAGCAGCCAAGATAAGGGGGGACAGGGCGTTGGCTACACCTTC	CASSQDKGGQGVGYTF
13	.	TRBV4-3	.	TRBJ2-7	TGCGCCAGCAGCCAGTTCTTGACCTACGAGCAGTACTTC	CASSQFLTYEQYF
13	.	TRBV29-1	.	TRBJ1-1	TGCAGCGTCGGGCACAGGGAGGACACTGAAGCTTTCTTT	CSVGHREDTEAFF
17	TRBD2	TRBV29-1	.	TRBJ2-1	TGCAGCGTCCCCCGCGGGGCGGGAGGGGTTGGGTACAATGAGCAGTTCTTC	CSVPRGAGGVGYNEQFF
15	TRBD1	TRBV6-5	.	TRBJ1-2	TGTGCCAGCGGTACAGGGGGCCGTAGATCGGATGGCTACACCTTC	CASGTGGRRSDGYTF
13	.	TRBV6-1	.	TRBJ1-5	TGTGCCACCGCTGCCCGGGGAAATCAGCCCCAGCATTTT	CATAARGNQPQHF
16	.	TRBV11-2	.	TRBJ1-4	TGTGCCAGCAGCTTATTAAGGGCACAGACTAATGAAAAACTGTTTTTT	CASSLLRAQTNEKLFF
13	TRBD2	TRBV7-2	.	TRBJ2-1	TGTGCCAGCAGCTCAAGCGGGAACAATGAGCAGTTCTTC	CASSSSGNNEQFF
16	TRBD2	TRBV28	once	TRBJ2-1	TGTGCCAGCACCCCTCTTAGACTAGCGGGCCGGGGTGAGCAGTTCTTC	CASTPLRLAGRGEQFF
12	.	TRBV27	.	TRBJ2-3	TGTGCCAGCAGCCCCAGCACAGATACGCAGTATTTT	CASSPSTDTQYF
13	.	TRBV18	once	TRBJ1-5	TGTGCCAGCTCACCACAGGGCAATCAGCCCCAGCATTTT	CASSPQGNQPQHF
14	.	TRBV19	.	TRBJ2-1	TGTGCCAGTAGTCCCCACAGGGATAGCAATGAGCAGTTCTTC	CASSPHRDSNEQFF
15	TRBD1	TRBV5-1	.	TRBJ2-7	TGCGCCAGCAGCTCACAGGGGGATAGGTCCTACGAGCAGTACTTC	CASSSQGDRSYEQYF
14	TRBD1	TRBV11-2	.	TRBJ2-7	TGTGCCAGCAGCCCAACGACAGGGTCCCACGAGCAGTACTTC	CASSPTTGSHEQYF
15	TRBD2	TRBV7-2	few	TRBJ2-7	TGTGCCAGCAGCCCCAAACTAGCGGGCTCCTACGAGCAGTACTTC	CASSPKLAGSYEQYF